The rows below give T cell receptor beta chains drawn from one sample of a study of T cells after yellow fever vaccination. TCRdb re-called the 5' RACE reads with MiXCR, one entry per CDR3 protein. The sample holds about 350,000 distinct CDR3 sequences, roughly 4% seen once. Specimen: PBMCs, collected 5 days after the yellow fever booster vaccination. These receptors all come from a young man who received the YFV17D yellow fever vaccine. The CDR3 runs from the conserved cysteine through the conserved F or W. D genes are given only for firm matches. Only part of the rows carry a size: once, few, many, or a class if the clone is expanded.

TRBV27	TRBJ1-2	many	TRBD1	CASSPGTGNGYTF	TGTGCCAGCAGTCCGGGGACAGGGAACGGCTACACCTTC
TRBV7-2	TRBJ1-2	few	-	CASSGGAAYGYTF	TGTGCCAGCAGCGGGGGGGCGGCCTATGGCTACACCTTC
TRBV7-3	TRBJ2-3	-	-	CASSSHSSDTQYF	TGTGCCAGCAGCTCCCACTCCTCAGATACGCAGTATTTT
TRBV12-3/TRBV12-4	TRBJ2-2	few	-	CASSPSVRSTGELFF	TGTGCCAGCAGTCCGTCGGTGCGGAGCACCGGGGAGCTGTTTTTT
TRBV4-2	TRBJ2-7	-	-	CASSQRVASSYEQYF	TGTGCCAGCAGCCAACGAGTAGCCAGCTCCTACGAGCAGTACTTC
TRBV7-9	TRBJ2-5	many	-	CASSFLGGQETQYF	TGTGCCAGCAGCTTCTTGGGCGGACAAGAGACCCAGTACTTC
TRBV29-1	TRBJ1-2	many	-	CSVEDLGSLGYTF	TGCAGCGTTGAAGACTTAGGGTCCTTGGGCTACACCTTC
TRBV7-9	TRBJ1-1	many	TRBD1	CASSPERGRRAEAFF	TGTGCCAGCAGCCCAGAGAGGGGGCGGAGGGCTGAAGCTTTCTTT
TRBV20-1	TRBJ2-5	few	TRBD2	CSARPTSGGAQETQYF	TGCAGTGCTAGACCAACTAGCGGGGGGGCCCAAGAGACCCAGTACTTC
TRBV4-1	TRBJ2-1	few	-	CASSQVGVNEQFF	TGCGCCAGCAGCCAAGTAGGAGTGAATGAGCAGTTCTTC
TRBV29-1	TRBJ2-5	few	TRBD2	CSGAGGETQYF	TGCAGCGGAGCGGGGGGAGAGACCCAGTACTTC
TRBV18	TRBJ1-1	many	-	CASYVVNTEAFF	TGTGCCAGCTACGTGGTTAACACTGAAGCTTTCTTT
TRBV5-1	TRBJ1-4	-	-	CASSLVEATNEKLFF	TGCGCCAGCAGCTTGGTGGAGGCAACTAATGAAAAACTGTTTTTT
TRBV14	TRBJ2-3	few	-	CASTPSLASDTQYF	TGTGCCAGCACCCCATCGCTCGCCTCAGATACGCAGTATTTT
TRBV7-2	TRBJ2-4	-	-	CASSVDHGGTKNIQYF	TGTGCCAGCAGCGTCGATCACGGGGGAACCAAAAACATTCAGTACTTC
TRBV9	TRBJ2-3	-	TRBD1	CASSTGQGATDTQYF	TGTGCCAGCAGCACGGGACAGGGGGCGACAGATACGCAGTATTTT
TRBV7-9	TRBJ2-2	few	TRBD1	CASSLPGQANTGELFF	TGTGCCAGCAGCTTACCGGGACAGGCTAACACCGGGGAGCTGTTTTTT
TRBV6-5	TRBJ1-1	few	-	CASSYSTFLNTEAFF	TGTGCCAGCAGTTACTCGACATTTCTCAACACTGAAGCTTTCTTT
TRBV7-3	TRBJ1-1	-	-	CASSSPARGTEAFF	TGTGCCAGCAGCTCCCCAGCCCGAGGCACTGAAGCTTTCTTT
TRBV6-2/TRBV6-3	TRBJ2-1	many	TRBD1	CASSTSPDRGREFF	TGTGCCAGCAGTACAAGCCCGGACAGGGGGAGGGAGTTCTTC
TRBV12-3/TRBV12-4	TRBJ1-5	many	-	CASRPSGGNNQPQHF	TGTGCCAGCAGGCCCTCGGGGGGAAACAATCAGCCCCAGCATTTT
TRBV5-1	TRBJ2-1	few	-	CASSIFGGQLTYNEQFF	TGCGCCAGCAGCATCTTCGGGGGACAACTTACTTACAATGAGCAGTTCTTC
TRBV11-2	TRBJ2-7	-	-	CASSRNMPYEQYF	TGTGCCAGCAGCAGAAATATGCCCTACGAGCAGTACTTC
TRBV7-2	TRBJ2-3	-	TRBD2	CASSLVAGDTDTQYF	TGTGCCAGCAGCTTAGTGGCGGGGGACACAGATACGCAGTATTTT
TRBV27	TRBJ2-2	many	-	CASRSGAGELFF	TGTGCCAGCCGGAGCGGCGCCGGGGAGCTGTTTTTT
TRBV7-2	TRBJ1-1	-	TRBD1	CASSWWDRGPSVTEAFF	TGTGCCAGCAGCTGGTGGGACAGGGGGCCAAGTGTGACTGAAGCTTTCTTT
TRBV12-3/TRBV12-4	TRBJ2-4	many	TRBD2	CASSRGDLAKNIQYF	TGTGCCAGCAGTCGGGGGGATTTGGCCAAAAACATTCAGTACTTC
TRBV7-9	TRBJ1-3	few	TRBD1	CASSGQGADGNTIYF	TGTGCCAGCAGCGGACAGGGGGCTGACGGAAACACCATATATTTT
TRBV12-3/TRBV12-4	TRBJ2-1	many	-	CASSLGVQRSEQFF	TGTGCCAGCAGTTTAGGCGTTCAGCGGAGTGAGCAGTTCTTC
TRBV20-1	TRBJ2-1	-	TRBD2	CSAGRLAGSLDEQFF	TGCAGTGCTGGGAGACTAGCGGGGTCACTGGATGAGCAGTTCTTC
TRBV5-6	TRBJ2-5	-	-	CASSPDGMETQYF	TGTGCCAGCAGCCCGGACGGGATGGAGACCCAGTACTTC
TRBV7-3	TRBJ2-3	many	TRBD2	CASSKGPSGGADTQYF	TGTGCCAGCTCCAAAGGGCCCAGCGGGGGGGCAGATACGCAGTATTTT
TRBV28	TRBJ2-5	-	-	CASSGLRQLQETQYF	TGTGCCAGCAGCGGGTTGAGACAGCTACAAGAGACCCAGTACTTC
TRBV6-6	TRBJ2-4	few	TRBD2	CASTLRGGLVAKNIQYF	TGTGCCAGCACTCTACGGGGGGGACTTGTAGCCAAAAACATTCAGTACTTC
TRBV24-1	TRBJ2-2	many	-	CATSDRTRQAGELFF	TGTGCCACCAGTGATCGGACCCGGCAGGCCGGGGAGCTGTTTTTT
TRBV27	TRBJ1-1	many	-	CASGALGPSGAFF	TGTGCCAGCGGGGCCCTAGGACCGTCTGGGGCTTTCTTT
TRBV5-1	TRBJ1-1	few	-	CASTIGYGTTEAFF	TGCGCCAGCACCATCGGGTACGGGACCACTGAAGCTTTCTTT
TRBV6-2/TRBV6-3	TRBJ1-6	many	-	CASSYLDGLNSALHF	TGTGCCAGCAGTTACTTGGACGGACTCAATTCGGCCCTCCACTTT
TRBV29-1	TRBJ2-1	many	TRBD2	CSVVPSGGNEQFF	TGCAGCGTTGTGCCTAGCGGGGGGAATGAGCAGTTCTTC
TRBV7-2	TRBJ1-2	few	TRBD1	CASSPTYGQASSAF	TGTGCCAGCAGCCCAACCTACGGACAGGCTAGTAGCGCCTTC
TRBV5-1	TRBJ2-7	few	-	CASSLGGTPSSYEQYF	TGCGCCAGCAGCTTGGGAGGGACTCCCAGCTCCTACGAGCAGTACTTC
TRBV12-3/TRBV12-4	TRBJ1-5	many	-	CASSGQFNQPQHF	TGTGCCAGCAGCGGACAATTCAATCAGCCCCAGCATTTT
TRBV6-5	TRBJ2-7	few	TRBD1	CASSYRTGGEQYF	TGTGCCAGCAGTTACCGGACAGGTGGCGAGCAGTACTTC
TRBV7-8	TRBJ1-2	few	-	CASSLARVEGYTF	TGTGCCAGCAGCTTAGCCAGGGTGGAAGGCTACACCTTC
TRBV12-3/TRBV12-4	TRBJ2-3	many	-	CASSLGDTQYF	TGTGCCAGCAGCTTGGGAGATACGCAGTATTTT
TRBV12-3/TRBV12-4	TRBJ2-4	few	-	CASSARTDIIAKNIQYF	TGTGCCAGCAGTGCCAGGACAGATATTATAGCCAAAAACATTCAGTACTTC
TRBV5-1	TRBJ2-1	-	-	CASSLGRVTSYNEQFF	TGCGCCAGCAGCTTGGGGAGGGTGACCTCCTACAATGAGCAGTTCTTC
TRBV18	TRBJ2-3	many	TRBD1	CASSRSQGDSAYF	TGTGCCAGCTCACGAAGCCAGGGGGACAGCGCGTATTTT
TRBV12-3/TRBV12-4	TRBJ1-2	few	-	CASSTQGFYGYTF	TGTGCCAGCAGTACCCAGGGGTTCTATGGCTACACCTTC